This T cell receptor beta chain was captured in a study of T-cell reconstitution after alpha-beta-depleted transplantation in children. Study results and caveats: Counts and diversity of T cells one year after transplant came mostly from newly produced T cells. Surviving recipient cells, namely T cells and thymic progenitors, were the source of high day-60 TCRbeta diversity in some patients. After transplant, at about two months, alpha-beta T cells were reportedly derived from several hundred expanded graft clones.

Researchers prepared the TCRbeta library using unique molecular identifiers, the study reports. TCRdb recomputed calls from the PCR reads with MiXCR, one row per CDR3 protein. The sample yields fewer than 550,000 distinct CDR3 sequences, roughly 10% seen once. The CDR3 is 15 amino acids. Germline CDR1 is MNHEY and CDR2 is SVGAGI. V was pared by 0 bases and J by 1 base, with 1 base of the junction left unmatched. Of note for this clonotype: What it binds is unknown.

The sample consisted of PBMCs, mostly from graft donor cells, taken 180 days after TCRalphabeta/CD19-depleted stem cell transplant. The TCR comes from a female patient between 2 and 15 years old who had a stem cell transplant for aplastic anemia, so the T cells may come from the graft donor. The chain is built from TRBV6-5 and TRBJ2-3; 7 bases map to TRBD2. The CDR3 DNA follows: TGTGCCAGCAGTTACTCGCTAGCGGGCACAGATACGCAGTATTTT. Amino acid sequence: CASSYSLAGTDTQYF.